This section outlines one TCR beta chain sequence together with its context. The sample holds a few counts of this clone. The antigen this receptor binds is unknown. Base qualities are not provided; no much larger clone lies one nucleotide away. These data come from a study of blood T cell repertoires in COVID-19 (dated by TCRdb to between 2020 and 2021). Concerning the study at large: The collaborator samples originated in the United States, Italy and Spain and spanned the acute and convalescent phases of COVID-19. Deeply sampled blood TCRbeta repertoires from subjects exposed to, actively infected with, or recovered from COVID-19 were included in the dataset. HLA class I and class II types, where available, came from metadata supplied by the sample provider rather than from assay-based typing. The prospective study material was composed of cDNA or gDNA derived from T cells, B-cell-depleted T cells, or PBMCs. The repertoires were released in a freely available public database intended as a resource for research on the immune response to SARS-CoV-2. Sample metadata almost always included a de-identified subject ID, COVID-19 status, age in years and sex. Samples were obtained from the ongoing ImmuneRACE study (first 160 participants) and from approximately 1,200 subjects provided by 6 global collaborators. Results the study describes overall, beyond this receptor: How much clinical and demographic metadata was included differed by source and by participant, and the metadata was provided uncurated.

In the prospective study, participants were about 18 to 95 years old, resided in about two dozen geographic areas of the United States, and were enrolled through a virtual design. In the prospective study, cohorts were assigned on the basis of participant-reported clinical history obtained from a screening survey and a study questionnaire. For ImmuneRACE Cohort 3, a participant was defined as recovered based on two consecutive negative NP/OP PCR tests, clearance by a healthcare professional, or resolution of symptoms. Mobile phlebotomists in the prospective study collected whole blood, serum and a nasopharyngeal or oropharyngeal swab from every participant. Prospective study participants could optionally give additional blood draws and questionnaires over an approximately 2-month period. Before DNA extraction, prospective study blood samples were shipped either frozen or at room temperature. TCRbeta CDR3 regions were amplified from genomic DNA by means of the immunoSEQ Assay, a bias-controlled multiplex PCR. Concerning the study's data processing: The number of nucleated cells in each sample was estimated by amplification of reference gene primers within the assay. To quantify the absolute abundance of each unique TCRbeta CDR3 rearrangement, sequence reads were collapsed and filtered. For each sample, productive Simpson clonality was calculated by taking the square root of Simpson's diversity index across productive rearrangements. TCRdb took over this immuneACCESS table, retaining in-frame rearrangements with V and J assigned. Such tables are incomplete; in checked studies, under half of the missing clones stem from an unresolved V gene, and the remainder is unexplained. Clonal size and the V and J genes are those of that table, whereas D and trimming came from the DNA. The sample table contains more than 150,000 clones; only one count was recorded for approximately 82% of them. The top ten clones comprise 15% to 20% of the sample.

This clonotype originated in a woman between 45 and 60 years old who had recovered from COVID-19. The source material was PBMCs or T cells enriched from blood (not recorded which).

The DNA is TGCAGCGCGGGACTAGCTAGCGGGGAGCTGTTTTTT. Its protein product is CSAGLASGELFF. The chain joins TRBV29-1 to TRBJ2-2; 9 nucleotides in the junction match TRBD2. V ends up 7 bases short and J 7 bases short, with an unmatched junction base count of 4. CDR3 length: 12 amino acids, cysteine to phenylalanine. Only CDR3 DNA remains: 36 bases, in frame from the first base. Looking up the germline V gene yields CDR1 SQVTM and CDR2 ANQGSEA.